Here is one TCR beta chain with its context. Its antigen is not identified. The data derive from a study of PD-1 blockade in classical Hodgkin lymphoma. Background on the study: Intravenous infusions of nivolumab 3 mg/kg reached patients every 2 weeks.

Study-wide points: Newly diagnosed patients and complete responders had comparable diversity at baseline.

V was clipped by 6 bases and J by 8 bases; unmatched bases: 15. Germline loops: CDR1 MDHEN, CDR2 SYDVKM. The CDR3 runs 16 residues. The repertoire was sequenced with immunoSEQ multiplex PCR; TCRdb's copy has only in-frame clones and lacks some. The table lists around 19,000 clones, 80% of them singletons. Indicated time point: cycle 4 day 1 (C4D1), after less than seven weeks of nivolumab. Each of the patients experienced relapse following autologous stem cell transplantation, and their brentuximab vedotin exposure differed. Relapsed/refractory classical Hodgkin lymphoma patients had complete, partial or progressive responses.

The clonotype originates from a human donor with classical Hodgkin lymphoma. Source: peripheral blood mononuclear cells (PBMCs), taken before the fourth cycle of nivolumab. The chain recombines TRBV28 with TRBJ1-4, with TRBD1 identical over 7 bases. The CDR3 spells CASRTKAGQSREKLFF. The DNA for the CDR3 is TGTGCCAGCAGAACAAAAGCGGGACAGTCACGGGAAAAACTGTTTTTT.